Listed below are T cell receptor beta chains from one sample, sequenced in a study of blood T cell repertoires in COVID-19. Assay: immunoSEQ multiplex PCR; the TCRdb copy retains only in-frame clones and omits some. Counted here are about 290,000 clones, under 90% occurring once; the ten biggest clones make up 1.5% to 2%. The sample taken for sequencing was PBMCs or T cells enriched from blood (not recorded which). The receptors stem from a woman between 40 and 50 years old who had recovered from COVID-19. Both conserved end residues are part of each CDR3. Each record gives: J gene, D gene, clone size, V gene, CDR3 protein, CDR3 DNA. A D gene is named only where the DNA matches it firmly. Size tells how often a clone was seen (once, few, many) or the class of an expanded clone, and some rows leave it out.

TRBJ1-1 | . | once | TRBV19 | CASSTVRGRSSDTEAFF | TGTGCCAGTAGTACCGTGAGAGGGAGAAGTAGCGACACTGAAGCTTTCTTT
TRBJ1-6 | TRBD1 | once | TRBV2 | CASIKDRARSPLHF | TGTGCCAGCATTAAGGACAGGGCCCGGTCACCCCTCCACTTT
TRBJ1-1 | . | . | TRBV6-5 | CASSIQKQAEAFF | TGTGCCAGCAGTATACAAAAACAGGCTGAAGCTTTCTTT
TRBJ1-5 | . | . | TRBV30 | CAWSAAGEQPQHF | TGTGCCTGGAGTGCGGCAGGGGAGCAGCCCCAGCATTTT
TRBJ1-2 | . | . | TRBV12-3/TRBV12-4 | CASIEGTGGYTF | TGTGCCAGCATCGAAGGGACTGGTGGCTACACCTTC
TRBJ2-1 | . | . | TRBV28 | CASLIHTGTYNEQFF | TGTGCCAGCCTCATCCACACGGGAACCTACAATGAGCAGTTCTTC
TRBJ1-2 | . | . | TRBV3-1/TRBV3-2 | CASSPSGTPGYTF | TGTGCCAGCAGCCCGTCAGGGACACCTGGCTACACCTTC
TRBJ2-1 | . | . | TRBV11-2 | CASSFSVFIGANLHEQFF | TGTGCCAGCAGCTTTAGTGTATTTATTGGGGCCAACCTGCATGAGCAGTTCTTC
TRBJ2-5 | . | . | TRBV7-7 | CASSLGGGQTATQYF | TGTGCTAGCAGCTTAGGGGGGGGCCAGACAGCGACCCAGTACTTC
TRBJ1-1 | . | . | TRBV10-1 | CASHDRPCGYTEAFF | TGCGCCAGCCATGATCGGCCATGCGGCTACACTGAAGCTTTCTTT
TRBJ2-5 | . | . | TRBV7-2 | CASSLRLTMETQYF | TGTGCCAGCAGCTTGCGGTTGACTATGGAGACCCAGTACTTC
TRBJ1-6 | . | . | TRBV21-1 | CASSKCVNSPLHF | TGTGCCAGCAGCAAATGCGTAAATTCACCCCTCCACTTT
TRBJ2-3 | TRBD2 | . | TRBV5-4 | CASSLEGTRRSDTQYF | TGTGCCAGCAGCTTGGAGGGGACTAGGCGTTCAGATACGCAGTATTTT
TRBJ2-5 | TRBD1 | . | TRBV3-1/TRBV3-2 | CASSQAPDRAETQYF | TGTGCCAGCAGCCAAGCACCGGACAGGGCAGAGACCCAGTACTTC
TRBJ1-6 | . | . | TRBV10-3 | CAISEMVGRDSPLHF | TGTGCCATCAGTGAGATGGTAGGGAGGGATTCACCCCTCCACTTT
TRBJ2-3 | TRBD1 | . | TRBV7-7 | CASSLGGTGGRGDTQYF | TGTGCTAGCAGCTTAGGAGGGACAGGGGGTCGGGGAGATACGCAGTATTTT
TRBJ1-2 | . | . | TRBV29-1 | CSVERARGTYGYTF | TGCAGCGTTGAACGGGCGCGGGGGACCTATGGCTACACCTTC
TRBJ2-7 | . | once | TRBV5-4 | CASSKDSFLSYEQYF | TGTGCCAGCAGCAAGGACAGCTTCCTCTCCTACGAGCAGTACTTC
TRBJ2-2 | . | . | TRBV19 | CASSIQGRTGELFF | TGTGCCAGTAGTATTCAGGGGCGCACCGGGGAGCTGTTTTTT
TRBJ1-1 | TRBD1 | . | TRBV28 | CASSLNPGTEAFF | TGTGCCAGCAGTTTAAACCCCGGGACAGAGGCTTTCTTT
TRBJ2-2 | . | . | TRBV7-3 | CASSSRTVTGELFF | TGTGCCAGCAGCTCCCGGACTGTAACCGGGGAGCTGTTTTTT
TRBJ1-1 | . | once | TRBV19 | CASSIRQIYTEAFF | TGTGCCAGTAGTATAAGACAGATCTACACTGAAGCTTTCTTT
TRBJ1-1 | . | . | TRBV7-9 | CASSLDYTEAFF | TGTGCCAGCAGCTTAGACTACACTGAAGCTTTCTTT
TRBJ1-2 | . | . | TRBV5-4 | CASSLAGSYGYTF | TGTGCCAGCAGCTTGGCCGGGTCCTATGGCTACACCTTC
TRBJ1-1 | . | . | TRBV6-6 | CATVLLTEAFF | TGTGCCACCGTACTTCTCACTGAAGCTTTCTTT
TRBJ1-2 | . | . | TRBV2 | CASNEQADGYTF | TGTGCCAGCAACGAGCAGGCAGATGGCTACACCTTC
TRBJ1-1 | . | . | TRBV5-5 | CASSLSGHLNTEAFF | TGTGCCAGCAGCTTATCGGGACATTTGAACACTGAAGCTTTCTTT
TRBJ1-5 | . | . | TRBV2 | CASSEINSNQPQHF | TGTGCCAGCAGTGAAATTAATAGCAATCAGCCCCAGCATTTT
TRBJ2-5 | . | . | TRBV5-1 | CASTRAEAGETQYF | TGCGCCAGCACCCGGGCGGAAGCAGGGGAGACCCAGTACTTC
TRBJ1-2 | TRBD1 | . | TRBV6-5 | CASRAYRGSYGYTF | TGTGCCAGCAGGGCCTACAGGGGCAGCTATGGCTACACCTTC
TRBJ1-2 | TRBD1 | . | TRBV3-1/TRBV3-2 | CASSQGQGRSGYTF | TGTGCCAGCAGCCAAGGACAGGGTAGGAGTGGCTACACCTTC
TRBJ1-2 | . | once | TRBV18 | CASSPETTDGYTF | TGTGCCAGCTCACCGGAGACGACTGATGGCTACACCTTC
TRBJ1-2 | . | . | TRBV19 | CASSIIQGGYGGYTF | TGTGCCAGTAGTATAATCCAGGGAGGATATGGCGGCTACACCTTC
TRBJ1-1 | . | . | TRBV2 | CASSYASRDTEAFF | TGTGCCAGCAGTTATGCTTCCCGGGACACTGAAGCTTTCTTT
TRBJ1-2 | TRBD1 | . | TRBV19 | CASSTLTQGQGLGYTF | TGTGCCAGTAGTACGCTGACACAGGGACAGGGTCTTGGCTACACCTTC
TRBJ2-7 | TRBD1 | once | TRBV7-3 | CASSSPGTGIHEQYF | TGTGCCAGCAGCAGTCCCGGGACAGGGATCCACGAGCAGTACTTC
TRBJ2-7 | . | . | TRBV7-6 | CASWLGTRYEQYF | TGTGCCAGCTGGCTCGGGACAAGATACGAGCAGTACTTC